This entry lists 26 T cell receptor beta chains sequenced from one sample in a study of CD8 T cells in Susac syndrome. A quantity of about 0.45 to 1 ug RNA underwent reverse transcription using random hexamers. TCRdb used MiXCR to reprocess the immunoSEQ multiplex PCR reads, holding one entry per CDR3 protein. The table records 150,000 to 200,000 distinct CDR3 sequences, around 90% of them present only once. Specimen: CD4+ T cells from PBMCs. The receptors here all came from a human donor in good health.

The CDR3 protein is CASILPGTGGYEQYF. The CDR3 nucleotides are TGTGCCAGCATTTTACCCGGGACAGGGGGCTACGAGCAGTACTTC. The chain recombines TRBV6-2 or TRBV6-3 with TRBJ2-7; TRBD1 matches 11 bases. The CDR3 is 15 residues long. After removal of 7 bases from V and 3 bases from J, the junction contained 8 bases not matched to a gene. Germline loops: CDR1 MNHEY, CDR2 SVGEGT.

The CDR3 sequence: CSVGGVAGGTEAFF. The CDR3 coding sequence is TGCAGCGTGGGGGGGGTGGCAGGGGGAACTGAAGCTTTCTTT. The rearrangement links TRBV29-1 to TRBJ1-1; 7 nucleotides match TRBD1. The CDR3 has 14 amino acids. CDR1 and CDR2 from the germline V gene are SQVTM and ANQGSEA. Trimming removed 6 bases from V and 5 bases from J; junction bases left unmatched: 12.

This chain connects TRBV7-2 to TRBJ2-7; D is ambiguous. Deletions cut 3 bases from V and 3 bases from J, with 9 bases between. CDR1 is SGHTA and CDR2 is FQGNSA in the germline V gene. This CDR3 has 13 residues. Here the CDR3 DNA reads TGTGCCAGCAGCTTGACGTGGGACTACGAGCAGTACTTC. It translates to CASSLTWDYEQYF.

The gene calls are TRBV14 and TRBJ2-1; D is unresolved. CDR3 size: 15 residues. The V end was cut by 6 bases, the J end by 3 bases, with 15 bases between. CDR1 is SGHDN and CDR2 is FVKESK in the germline V gene. In nucleotides, the CDR3 is TGTGCCAGCAGTCTGCCGGGTGGGTACTACAATGAGCAGTTCTTC. It specifies CASSLPGGYYNEQFF.

This chain connects TRBV27 to TRBJ1-1, with a possible D match to TRBD1 (6 bases). This CDR3 has 14 amino acids. Trimming stripped 5 bases from V and 3 bases from J, with 13 bases between. The germline gives CDR1 MNHEY, CDR2 SMNVEV (reference sequence). CDR3 sequence reads: CASSPPGAHTEAFF. The DNA for the CDR3 is TGTGCCAGCAGTCCGCCAGGGGCCCACACTGAAGCTTTCTTT.

This clonotype was detected only once. The chain combines TRBV24-1 with TRBJ2-2; 10 bases fit TRBD2. The germline V gene encodes CDR1 KGHDR and CDR2 SFDVKD. This CDR3 is built from 18 residues. The junction had 8 bases not matched to a gene; V was cut back by 1 base and J by 4 bases. CDR3 sequence: CATSDFSGGARSTGELFF. The CDR3 bases are TGTGCCACCAGTGATTTCAGCGGGGGGGCCCGAAGCACCGGGGAGCTGTTTTTT.

The chain joins TRBV21-1 to TRBJ2-7. TRBV21-1 is shown as a pseudogene. The CDR3 sequence is 15 residues long. CDR3 in DNA: TGTGCCAGCAGCAGTTACCGCGGAAAATCCTACGAGCAGTACTTC. It translates to CASSSYRGKSYEQYF.

The genes are TRBV19 and TRBJ2-1; no firm D call. This CDR3 is built from 16 residues. CDR1 and CDR2 from the germline V gene are LNHDA and SQIVND (reference sequence). Trimming removed 5 bases from V and 4 bases from J, with 18 bases in between. This CDR3 reads CASSGRASLGYNEQFF. The CDR3 nucleotides are TGTGCCAGTAGTGGTCGGGCCAGTCTGGGGTACAATGAGCAGTTCTTC.

The chain has TRBV7-9 and TRBJ1-3; tentatively, D is TRBD1 (6 bases). The germline V gene encodes CDR1 SEHNR and CDR2 FQNEAQ (reference sequence). The V end lost 2 bases, the J end lost 2 bases, and 10 bases lay between the germline ends. The CDR3 totals 15 residues. CDR3 bases: TGTGCCAGCAGCTTAACCGGGGGCACTGGAAACACCATATATTTT. Protein product: CASSLTGGTGNTIYF.

The chain carries TRBV19 and TRBJ1-5; TRBD1 is a possible D gene (6 bases). V was shortened by 3 bases and J by 0 bases, with 9 bases between the two germline ends. CDR1 is LNHDA and CDR2 is SQIVND in the germline V gene (reference sequence). The CDR3 runs 15 residues. The CDR3 DNA follows: TGTGCCAGTAGTATGACAGGTCCTAGCAATCAGCCCCAGCATTTT. This translates into CASSMTGPSNQPQHF.

V and J are TRBV28 and TRBJ1-1, with 7 bases that match TRBD1. The CDR3 spans 15 residues. Germline-derived CDR1 and CDR2 are MDHEN and SYDVKM. The trim removed 10 bases at V and 5 bases at J, leaving 16 bases unmatched. The CDR3 here is CAILTGKSLGTEAFF. The CDR3 DNA sequence: TGTGCCATCCTGACAGGGAAGTCCCTCGGGACTGAAGCTTTCTTT. Full variable domain (rest looked up from reference TRBV28 and TRBJ1-1): DVKVTQSSRYLVKRTGEKVFLECVQDMDHENMFWYRQDPGLGLRLIYFSYDVKMKEKGDIPEGYSVSREKKERFSLILESASTNQTSMYLCAILTGKSLGTEAFFGQGTRLTVV.

The chain combines TRBV5-1 with TRBJ1-3; D remains unclear. Germline V gives CDR1 SGHRS, CDR2 YFSETQ. The V gene lost 4 bases and the J gene lost 2 bases, with 7 bases spanning the gap. The CDR3 is 13 residues long. Written as DNA, the CDR3 is TGCGCCAGCAGCGTTCCACCTGGAAACACCATATATTTT. Translated, it gives CASSVPPGNTIYF.

This clonotype was detected once. This chain connects TRBV29-1 to TRBJ1-1; D may be TRBD1 (5 bases). This CDR3 is built from 13 residues. The V gene lost 4 bases and the J gene lost 5 bases, with 14 bases spanning the gap. Germline CDR1 reads SQVTM; CDR2 reads ANQGSEA. CDR3 coding DNA: TGCAGCGTTGTACCCAGGGTGGGAACTGAAGCTTTCTTT. It translates to CSVVPRVGTEAFF.

This clonotype appeared a few times. This chain links TRBV7-7 with TRBJ1-1; D is unresolved. Per germline, CDR1 SSHAT and CDR2 FNYEAQ (reference sequence). The CDR3 has 13 residues. Trimming cost V 6 bases and J 0 bases, with 8 bases left between them. The CDR3 nucleotides read TGTGCCAGCAGTACCCAGATGAACACTGAAGCTTTCTTT. Translating it yields CASSTQMNTEAFF.

CDR3: CSVEGPGELFF. CDR3 in DNA: TGCAGCGTCGAGGGGCCCGGGGAGCTGTTTTTT. The chain recombines TRBV29-1 with TRBJ2-2, with D perhaps matching TRBD1 or TRBD2 (5 bases each). Germline assignment: CDR1 SQVTM and CDR2 ANQGSEA. The V and J ends lost 6 bases and 6 bases respectively, with 8 bases between them. The CDR3 is made up of 11 amino acids.

The chain couples TRBV29-1 to TRBJ2-4; TRBD2 aligns across 8 bases. The V gene end was trimmed by 6 bases and the J gene end by 7 bases; junction bases not matched to a gene: 8. CDR3 length: 13 amino acids. The germline gives CDR1 SQVTM, CDR2 ANQGSEA. CDR3 residues: CSVGGASGNIQYF. The DNA for the CDR3 is TGCAGCGTCGGGGGGGCTAGCGGGAACATTCAGTACTTC. The full variable domain, with the rest looked up from reference TRBV29-1 and TRBJ2-4, is SAVISQKPSRDICQRGTSLTIQCQVDSQVTMMFWYRQQPGQSLTLIATANQGSEATYESGFVIDKFPISRPNLTFSTLTVSNMSPEDSSIYLCSVGGASGNIQYFGAGTRLSVL.

V is TRBV7-9 and J is TRBJ2-7, with 8 bases lining up with TRBD2. Germline trimming cut 4 bases from V and 3 bases from J; bases unmatched to any gene: 14. Germline V gene lookup returns CDR1 SEHNR and CDR2 FQNEAQ (reference sequence). The CDR3 has 17 amino acids. Here the CDR3 DNA reads TGTGCCAGCAGCTCCTCCACTAGCGGCCTATACTACTACGAGCAGTACTTC. Its translation is CASSSSTSGLYYYEQYF.

The chain uses TRBV5-1 and TRBJ2-1, with 8 bases matching TRBD2. Germline trimming cut 1 base from V and 7 bases from J; bases unmatched to any gene: 7. Germline-derived CDR1 and CDR2 are SGHRS and YFSETQ. The CDR3 is 15 residues long. The CDR3 coding sequence is TGCGCCAGCAGCTTGATAGCGGGGACTCGAAATGAGCAGTTCTTC. It translates to CASSLIAGTRNEQFF.

The V and J genes are TRBV20-1 and TRBJ1-5; 7 bases fit TRBD1. V trimming: 5 bases; J trimming: 0 bases; junction bases outside the gene matches: 16. The CDR3 spans 18 residues. CDR1 is DFQATT and CDR2 is SNEGSKA in the germline V gene (reference sequence). CDR3 protein: CSAVTAGTVSYSNQPQHF. CDR3 bases: TGCAGTGCTGTCACCGCCGGGACAGTAAGCTATAGCAATCAGCCCCAGCATTTT.

The chain is built from TRBV5-1 and TRBJ2-5; 11 nucleotides match TRBD2. The J segment lost 5 bases and the V segment lost 0 bases, leaving 6 bases of the junction unmatched. Germline lookup yields CDR1 SGHRS and CDR2 YFSETQ. CDR3 length equals 16 residues. This CDR3 is CASSLASGRRWETQYF. In nucleotides, the CDR3 is TGCGCCAGCAGCTTGGCTAGCGGGAGGCGCTGGGAGACCCAGTACTTC.

Here the CDR3 reads CASSIAGTGELFF. In nucleotides, the CDR3 is TGTGCCAGCAGCATCGCCGGGACAGGGGAGCTGTTTTTT. The rearrangement joins TRBV7-2 to TRBJ2-2, with D perhaps matching TRBD1 (6 bases). The germline V and J ends were trimmed by 5 bases and 8 bases, with 12 bases remaining between them. Looked up from germline, CDR1 is SGHTA and CDR2 is FQGNSA. The CDR3 has 13 amino acids.

J is TRBJ2-5 and V is TRBV7-9; 9 bases match TRBD2. The CDR3 has 16 amino acids. Germline CDR1 SEHNR, CDR2 FQNEAQ (reference sequence). The junction had 8 bases not matched to a gene; V was cut back by 5 bases and J by 1 base. The CDR3 protein is CASSPWRGGLQETQYF. CDR3 DNA: TGTGCCAGCAGCCCCTGGCGGGGGGGTCTCCAAGAGACCCAGTACTTC. Filled out from reference TRBV7-9 and TRBJ2-5, the complete variable domain reads DTGVSQNPRHKITKRGQNVTFRCDPISEHNRLYWYRQTLGQGPEFLTYFQNEAQLEKSRLLSDRFSAERPKGSFSTLEIQRTEQGDSAMYLCASSPWRGGLQETQYFGPGTRLLVL.

The V and J genes are TRBV11-2 and TRBJ1-1; no clear D. Trimming took off 2 bases at V and 0 bases at J, with 10 bases between the two ends. There are 15 residues in the CDR3. Germline V gives CDR1 SGHAT, CDR2 FQNNGV. This CDR3 is CASSLSASMNTEAFF. The CDR3 nucleotides are TGTGCCAGCAGCTTATCAGCTTCTATGAACACTGAAGCTTTCTTT.

The chain joins TRBV19 to TRBJ2-1; 13 nucleotides align to TRBD2. V was pared by 5 bases and J by 0 bases, with 4 bases of the junction left unmatched. This CDR3 is 17 amino acids long. Germline CDR1 and CDR2: LNHDA and SQIVND (reference sequence). The CDR3 here is CASSLRTSGSSYNEQFF. Written as DNA, the CDR3 is TGTGCCAGTAGTTTACGGACTAGCGGGAGCTCCTACAATGAGCAGTTCTTC.

This clonotype was detected a few times. This chain joins TRBV19 and TRBJ2-5; no clear D gene. The V end was cut by 5 bases, the J end by 0 bases, with 7 bases between. This CDR3 is built from 13 residues. Germline V gene sequence: CDR1 LNHDA, CDR2 SQIVND (reference sequence). The CDR3, as DNA: TGTGCCAGTAGTGGGTCGGACCAAGAGACCCAGTACTTC. Encoded protein: CASSGSDQETQYF. Using reference TRBV19 and TRBJ2-5 for the parts outside the CDR3, the full variable domain is DGGITQSPKYLFRKEGQNVTLSCEQNLNHDAMYWYRQDPGQGLRLIYYSQIVNDFQKGDIAEGYSVSREKKESFPLTVTSAQKNPTAFYLCASSGSDQETQYFGPGTRLLVL.

This chain uses TRBV7-3 with TRBJ2-7, with 10 positions matching TRBD1. The CDR3 runs to 13 residues. In germline, CDR1 is SGHTA, CDR2 FQGTGA. V lost 3 bases and J lost 10; bases outside the gene matches: 6. The CDR3 spells CASSFRDRGEQYF. In nucleotides, the CDR3 is TGTGCCAGCAGCTTCCGGGACAGGGGCGAACAGTACTTC.